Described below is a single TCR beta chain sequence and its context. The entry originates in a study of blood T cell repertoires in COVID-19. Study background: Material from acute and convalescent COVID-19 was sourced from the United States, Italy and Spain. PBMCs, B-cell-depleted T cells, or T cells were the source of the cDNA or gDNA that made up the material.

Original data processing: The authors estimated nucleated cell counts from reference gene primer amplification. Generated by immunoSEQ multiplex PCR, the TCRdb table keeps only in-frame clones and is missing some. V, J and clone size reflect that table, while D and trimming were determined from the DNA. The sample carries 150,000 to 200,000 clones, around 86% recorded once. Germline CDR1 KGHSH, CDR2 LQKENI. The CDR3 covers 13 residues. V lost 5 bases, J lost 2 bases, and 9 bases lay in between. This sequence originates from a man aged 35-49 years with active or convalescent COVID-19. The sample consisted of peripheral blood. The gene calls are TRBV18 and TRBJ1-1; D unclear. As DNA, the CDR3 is TGTGCCAGCTCAGAGTACGGTAACACTGAAGCTTTCTTT. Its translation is CASSEYGNTEAFF.